This T cell receptor beta chain was profiled in a study of T-cell memory formation after mild COVID-19. Whole-study findings and limits: Contracting clones from day 15 to 85 had balanced CD4/CD8; later expanders favoured CD4+.

This clonotype was detected a few times. Antigen unknown. The TCR alpha and TCR beta cDNA libraries, bearing sample barcodes and UMIs, were generated by 5'RACE using constant-segment primers. Using its own MiXCR run on the 5' RACE reads, TCRdb lists one record per CDR3 protein. The sample yields hundreds of thousands of distinct CDR3 sequences, roughly 15% seen once. Germline V gene lookup returns CDR1 DFQATT and CDR2 SNEGSKA (reference sequence). The V gene lost 1 base and the J gene lost 6 bases, with 15 bases spanning the gap. There are 15 residues in the CDR3. The TCR originated in a man younger than 30 who had mild COVID-19 (a few samples of this study predate the infection). Cell type and time point are not known. The material sequenced was PBMCs or a T cell subset sorted from them (not recorded which). This chain joins TRBV20-1 and TRBJ2-2; D ambiguous. The CDR3 sequence: CSARVAARFPGELFF. DNA of the CDR3: TGCAGTGCTAGAGTGGCGGCTAGATTCCCCGGGGAGCTGTTTTTT.